Each of the 11 T cell receptor beta chains below was sequenced from the same sample in a study of control samples from healthy donors and cancer patients. Measured with immunoSEQ multiplex PCR; TCRdb has only the in-frame clones, and not every one. Among under 70,000 clones, roughly 90% were seen once, and the ten largest hold 11% to 15%. The sequencing sample was made of PBMCs. These receptors all stem from a man in his 60s with head and neck cancer.

V gene TRBV10-3 combines with J gene TRBJ1-2, with TRBD1 identical over 11 bases. The CDR3 totals 15 residues. J gave up 7 bases and V 2 bases, and 6 bases lay outside the gene matches. Germline V gene sequence: CDR1 ENHRY, CDR2 SYGVKD. Here the CDR3 reads CAISEADRGQGGYTF. CDR3 coding DNA: TGTGCCATCAGTGAGGCGGACAGGGGGCAGGGTGGCTACACCTTC.

V gene TRBV2 combines with J gene TRBJ2-7; tentatively, D is TRBD1 or TRBD2 (5 bases each). Between the trimmed V and J ends, which lost 5 bases and 0 bases, there was a span of 8 bases. CDR1 is SNHLY, CDR2 FYNNEI, per germline. The CDR3 has 13 residues. CDR3 in amino acids: CASSRDPSYEQYF. Here the CDR3 DNA reads TGTGCCAGCAGTAGGGACCCCTCCTACGAGCAGTACTTC.

The CDR3 coding sequence is TGTGCCAGCACTACCGGGACAGTTAATTCACCCCTCCACTTT. This encodes CASTTGTVNSPLHF. The chain uses TRBV2 and TRBJ1-6; 7 nucleotides line up with TRBD1. Germline CDR1 and CDR2: SNHLY and FYNNEI. The CDR3 extends over 14 amino acids. The V and J ends lost 7 bases and 6 bases, in that order; junction bases with no gene match: 6.

This clone was picked up a small number of times. The rearrangement joins TRBV7-2 to TRBJ1-2, with D possibly being TRBD1 (5 bases). Germline V gene lookup returns CDR1 SGHTA and CDR2 FQGNSA. The CDR3 covers 14 residues. Trimming cost V 8 bases and J 3 bases, with 16 bases left between them. The chain's CDR3 is CASSLQGGYYGYTF. DNA of the CDR3: TGTGCCAGCTCCCTTCAGGGCGGATACTATGGCTACACCTTC.

This chain uses TRBV2 with TRBJ2-3, with D perhaps matching TRBD2 (6 bases). CDR1 and CDR2 from the germline V gene are SNHLY and FYNNEI. The germline V and J ends were trimmed by 6 bases and 0 bases, with 16 bases remaining between them. The CDR3 runs to 16 residues. The CDR3 region has the DNA TGTGCCAGCAGGGGAAAAACCGGGACTAGCACAGATACGCAGTATTTT. Its translation: CASRGKTGTSTDTQYF.

This sequence joins TRBV14 and TRBJ1-1; TRBD1 agrees at 8 bases. The CDR3 sequence is 18 residues long. V lost 1 base, J lost 2 bases, and 12 bases stayed unmatched. The germline V gene encodes CDR1 SGHDN and CDR2 FVKESK. The CDR3 nucleotides read TGTGCCAGCAGCCAAGTCAGGACAGGGACTTTCTTAAACACTGAAGCTTTCTTT. This encodes CASSQVRTGTFLNTEAFF.

The table lists this clone with a few counts. The chain uses TRBV2 and TRBJ2-5, with D tentatively TRBD1 (6 bases). CDR3 length equals 13 residues. Germline CDR1 is SNHLY and CDR2 is FYNNEI. Trimming cost V 7 bases and J 4 bases, with 13 bases left between them. The CDR3 protein is CASTLDRGETQYF. CDR3 nucleotide sequence: TGTGCCAGCACTCTGGACAGAGGAGAGACCCAGTACTTC.

This rearrangement joins TRBV24-1 to TRBJ2-1; 12 positions match TRBD2. Germline CDR1 reads KGHDR; CDR2 reads SFDVKD. CDR3 length: 16 amino acids. With 4 bases clipped from V and 5 bases from J, the junction kept 5 bases outside the gene matches. Written as DNA, the CDR3 is TGTGCCACCAGTGACTCTAGCGGGAGGGCCGACAATGAGCAGTTCTTC. Amino acids: CATSDSSGRADNEQFF.

The CDR3 nucleotides are TGTGCCAGCAGCTTAATCGGACAGAGTCAAGAGACCCAGTACTTC. This codes for CASSLIGQSQETQYF. J is TRBJ2-5 and V is TRBV7-3; possible D gene TRBD1, 6 bases. Germline V lookup: CDR1 SGHTA, CDR2 FQGTGA. This CDR3 is built from 15 residues. Trimming stripped 1 base from V and 2 bases from J, with 11 bases between.

This clone appeared a single time. The chain carries TRBV7-9 and TRBJ2-3; TRBD2 matches at 7 bases. Germline V gene data show CDR1 as SEHNR and CDR2 as FQNEAQ (reference sequence). The V and J ends lost 5 bases and 0 bases, in that order; junction bases with no gene match: 2. The CDR3 extends over 14 amino acids. CDR3: CASSTSASTDTQYF. The DNA of the CDR3 is TGTGCCAGCAGCACTAGCGCTAGCACAGATACGCAGTATTTT.

The chain carries TRBV2 and TRBJ1-4, with 8 nucleotides matching TRBD1. The CDR3 loop spans 14 amino acids. From germline, CDR1 is SNHLY and CDR2 FYNNEI. V dropped 6 bases and J dropped 7; count of bases not matched to a gene: 7. CDR3 coding DNA: TGTGCCAGCAGGAAGGACAGGGCTACTGAAAAACTGTTTTTT. Translation gives CASRKDRATEKLFF.